This T cell receptor beta chain was found in a study of cytomegalovirus exposure and HLA in healthy donors. Study as a whole: There were 70 million to 95 million unique TCRs (from HLA-typed donors) in an early data release. Study outcomes and limitations: The study put 150 to 200 TCR beta chains on its list as cytomegalovirus-associated. The majority of CMV-associated TCR beta chains were reported as apparently HLA-restricted in a later analysis.

The PCR was carried out with 60 Vbeta primers and 13 Jbeta primers. Method: immunoSEQ multiplex PCR; TCRdb's copy keeps in-frame clones and lacks some. The sample gives around 190,000 clones, around three quarters of which show up once; 13% to 15% is in the top ten. A note on this clone: The antigen is unknown. An end of the junction does not agree with germline; a read error may underlie this.

This clonotype was sampled from a woman under 40 in good health and CMV-seropositive. Sequenced input: PBMCs.

The CDR3 reads CASTDPGQRSAINYDYTF. The CDR3 nucleotides read TGTGCCAGCACCGACCCGGGACAACGCTCGGCCATAAACTATGACTACACCTTC. J is TRBJ1-2 and V is TRBV28; TRBD1 might be the D (6 bases). There are 18 residues in the CDR3. CDR1 and CDR2 from the germline V gene are MDHEN and SYDVKM.